These 7 T cell receptor beta chains originate from one sample sequenced in a study of cytomegalovirus exposure and HLA in healthy donors. The repertoire was sequenced with immunoSEQ multiplex PCR; TCRdb's copy has only in-frame clones and lacks some. The sample lists about 120,000 clones, about 89% occurring once. The sample taken for sequencing was PBMCs. These receptors came from a woman aged 18-29 years in good health and CMV-seronegative.

This chain connects TRBV28 to TRBJ1-4; the match to TRBD1 covers 8 bases. The CDR3 runs to 14 residues. The germline V gene encodes CDR1 MDHEN and CDR2 SYDVKM. Trimming took 4 bases from V and 3 from J; bases not matched to a gene: 1. The DNA of the CDR3 is TGTGCCAGCAGTTGGACAGGGCCTAATGAAAAACTGTTTTTT. Translating it yields CASSWTGPNEKLFF.

The J gene is TRBJ2-3, the V gene TRBV2; 8 bases fit TRBD2. Trimming at V came to 4 bases and at J to 1 base, leaving 7 bases not matched to a gene. Germline-derived CDR1 and CDR2 are SNHLY and FYNNEI. The CDR3 runs to 16 residues. CDR3 sequence reads: CASSGEKLAGTDTQYF. CDR3 in DNA: TGTGCCAGCAGTGGGGAAAAACTAGCGGGCACAGATACGCAGTATTTT. The complete variable domain, with remaining parts taken from reference TRBV2 and TRBJ2-3, reads EPEVTQTPSHQVTQMGQEVILRCVPISNHLYFYWYRQILGQKVEFLVSFYNNEISEKSEIFDDQFSVERPDGSNFTLKIRSTKLEDSAMYFCASSGEKLAGTDTQYFGPGTRLTVL.

Concerning this clone: Sequence at one end of the junction differs from germline and may be a read error. The chain is built from TRBV5-6 and TRBJ1-2; 8 positions agree with TRBD1. This CDR3 is 14 amino acids long. Germline CDR1 SGHDT, CDR2 YYEEEE. The CDR3 here is CASSPGGGSYDYTF. As DNA, the CDR3 is TGTGCCAGCAGCCCAGGGGGCGGTAGCTATGACTACACCTTC.

This clone was seen just once. The chain is built from TRBV6-5 and TRBJ1-1; D unclear. The CDR3 covers 15 residues. From germline, CDR1 is MNHEY and CDR2 SVGAGI. V lost 7 bases and J 4 bases, leaving 19 bases between the germline ends. CDR3 loop: CASMGELAGSTEAFF. Written as DNA, the CDR3 is TGTGCCAGCATGGGTGAACTGGCGGGGAGCACTGAAGCTTTCTTT.

CDR3: CATSRGDLAGGWETQYF. CDR3 DNA sequence: TGTGCCACCAGCAGGGGGGATCTGGCGGGAGGGTGGGAGACCCAGTACTTC. This chain connects TRBV15 to TRBJ2-5, with TRBD2 matching 9 bases. Looked up from germline, CDR1 is LNHNV and CDR2 is YYDKDF (reference sequence). CDR3 length equals 17 residues. V was pared by 3 bases and J by 5 bases, with 13 bases of the junction left unmatched.

This clone was observed a single time. The rearrangement joins TRBV18 to TRBJ1-1; the D gene is possibly TRBD1 (5 bases). V dropped 0 bases and J dropped 0 bases, with 8 bases sitting between them. The CDR3 is made up of 15 amino acids. Germline V CDR1 and CDR2: KGHSH, LQKENI. DNA of the CDR3: TGTGCCAGCTCACCACCGGGCAGGGTGAACACTGAAGCTTTCTTT. It translates to CASSPPGRVNTEAFF. Full variable domain (outside the CDR3, taken from reference TRBV18 and TRBJ1-1): NAGVMQNPRHLVRRRGQEARLRCSPMKGHSHVYWYRQLPEEGLKFMVYLQKENIIDESGMPKERFSAEFPKEGPSILRIQQVVRGDSAAYFCASSPPGRVNTEAFFGQGTRLTVV.

This chain links TRBV2 with TRBJ2-5; TRBD2 aligns across 14 bases. Germline V lookup: CDR1 SNHLY, CDR2 FYNNEI. This CDR3 has 14 residues. The ends lost 10 bases at V and 7 bases at J; junction bases unmatched: 8. The CDR3 is CANLGLAGAGTQYF. The CDR3 region has the DNA TGTGCCAACCTGGGACTAGCGGGAGCGGGGACCCAGTACTTC.